This T cell receptor beta chain was sequenced for a study of post-analysis software for immune sequencing data. Study-wide findings and caveats: With TRBV5-6, TRBV5-1 and TRBV20-1 included, a handful of TRBV segments were more frequent in patients than in controls.

This clonotype showed up just a few times. Its antigen is not known. Unique molecular identifiers featured in each of the TCR beta cDNA libraries. MiXCR, run by TCRdb on the PCR reads, gives a single entry per CDR3 protein. Of about 200,000 distinct CDR3 sequences detected, around 29% appear once; the ten largest clones hold 3% to 4%. Trimming stripped 8 bases from V and 4 bases from J, with 13 bases between. This CDR3 is built from 13 residues. The germline gives CDR1 SGHTA, CDR2 FQGNSA. The receptor was derived from a girl aged 2-17 years with multiple sclerosis. The sample consisted of blood. V usage is TRBV7-2 and J usage is TRBJ2-3, with D maybe TRBD2 (7 bases). The CDR3 nucleotides are TGTGCCAGCGGGGGGGCCCCTGCAGATACGCAGTATTTT. Translation: CASGGAPADTQYF. Full variable domain (outside the CDR3, taken from reference TRBV7-2 and TRBJ2-3): GAGVSQSPSNKVTEKGKDVELRCDPISGHTALYWYRQSLGQGLEFLIYFQGNSAPDKSGLPSDRFSAERTGGSVSTLTIQRTQQEDSAVYLCASGGAPADTQYFGPGTRLTVL.